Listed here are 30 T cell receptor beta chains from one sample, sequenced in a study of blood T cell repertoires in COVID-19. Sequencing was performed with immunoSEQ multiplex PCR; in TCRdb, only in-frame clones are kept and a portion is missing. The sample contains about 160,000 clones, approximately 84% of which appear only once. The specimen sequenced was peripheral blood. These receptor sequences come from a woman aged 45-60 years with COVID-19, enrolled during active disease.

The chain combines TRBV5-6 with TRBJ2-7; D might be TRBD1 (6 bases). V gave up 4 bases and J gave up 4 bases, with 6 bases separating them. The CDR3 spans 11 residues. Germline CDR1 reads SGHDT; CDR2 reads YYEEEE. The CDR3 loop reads CASSDRYEQYF. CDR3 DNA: TGTGCCAGCAGCGACAGGTACGAGCAGTACTTC.

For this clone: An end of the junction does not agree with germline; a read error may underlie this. In nucleotides, the CDR3 is TGTGCCAGCAATGAAGGGGCACTCTCTGGAAACACCATATATTTT. This encodes CASNEGALSGNTIYF. The chain has TRBV6-1 and TRBJ1-3, with a weak D call TRBD1 (5 bases). CDR3 size: 15 residues. Germline V gene data show CDR1 as MNHNS and CDR2 as SASEGT.

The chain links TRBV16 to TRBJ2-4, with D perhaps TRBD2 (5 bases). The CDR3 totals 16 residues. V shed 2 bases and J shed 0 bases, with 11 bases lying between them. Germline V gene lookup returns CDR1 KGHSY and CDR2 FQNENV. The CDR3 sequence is CASSQRTLLAKNIQYF. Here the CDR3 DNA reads TGTGCCAGCAGCCAAAGGACTCTTCTAGCCAAAAACATTCAGTACTTC.

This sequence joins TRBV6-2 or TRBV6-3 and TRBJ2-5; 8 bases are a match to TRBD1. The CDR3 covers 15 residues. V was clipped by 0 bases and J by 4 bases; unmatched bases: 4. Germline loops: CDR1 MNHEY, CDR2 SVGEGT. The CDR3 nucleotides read TGTGCCAGCAGTTACTCGACAGGGGCGGTAGAGACCCAGTACTTC. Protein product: CASSYSTGAVETQYF.

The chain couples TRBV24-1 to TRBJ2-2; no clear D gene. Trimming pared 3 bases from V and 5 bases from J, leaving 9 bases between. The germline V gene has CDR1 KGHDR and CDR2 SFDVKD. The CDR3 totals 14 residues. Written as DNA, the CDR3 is TGTGCCACCAGTGATAACTACCTAACCGGGGAGCTGTTTTTT. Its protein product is CATSDNYLTGELFF.

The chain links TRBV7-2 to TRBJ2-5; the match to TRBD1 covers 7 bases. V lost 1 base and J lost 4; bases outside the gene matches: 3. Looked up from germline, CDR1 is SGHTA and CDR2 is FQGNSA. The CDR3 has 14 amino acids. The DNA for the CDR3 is TGTGCCAGCAGCTTAGGGGCAGGGGGAGAGACCCAGTACTTC. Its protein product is CASSLGAGGETQYF.

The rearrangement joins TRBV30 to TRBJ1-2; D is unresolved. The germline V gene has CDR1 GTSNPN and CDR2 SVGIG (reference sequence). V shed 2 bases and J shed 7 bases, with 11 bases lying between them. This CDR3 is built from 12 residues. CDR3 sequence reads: CAWSSTRVGYTF. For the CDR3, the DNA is TGTGCCTGGAGTTCTACGAGGGTTGGCTACACCTTC.

CDR3 sequence: CASQGRGQGTYEQYF. CDR3 nucleotide sequence: TGTGCCAGCCAGGGGCGGGGACAGGGGACCTACGAGCAGTACTTC. The chain has TRBV6-5 and TRBJ2-7, with 10 positions matching TRBD1. Germline CDR1 reads MNHEY; CDR2 reads SVGAGI. The CDR3 has 15 amino acids. Trimming took 8 bases from V and 2 from J; bases not matched to a gene: 9.

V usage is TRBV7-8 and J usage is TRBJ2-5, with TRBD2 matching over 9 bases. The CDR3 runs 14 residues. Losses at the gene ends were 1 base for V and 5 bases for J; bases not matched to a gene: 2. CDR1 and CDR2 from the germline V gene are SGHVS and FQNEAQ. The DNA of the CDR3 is TGTGCCAGCAGCTTAGGCGGGGGGGTTGAGACCCAGTACTTC. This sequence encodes CASSLGGGVETQYF. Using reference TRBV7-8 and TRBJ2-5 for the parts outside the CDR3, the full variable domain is GAGVSQSPRYKVAKRGQDVALRCDPISGHVSLFWYQQALGQGPEFLTYFQNEAQLDKSGLPSDRFFAERPEGSVSTLKIQRTQQEDSAVYLCASSLGGGVETQYFGPGTRLLVL.

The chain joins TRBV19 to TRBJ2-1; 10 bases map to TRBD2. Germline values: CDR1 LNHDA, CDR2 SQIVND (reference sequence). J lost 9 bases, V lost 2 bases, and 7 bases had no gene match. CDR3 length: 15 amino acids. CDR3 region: CASSIRSGGASEQFF. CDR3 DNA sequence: TGTGCCAGTAGTATACGGAGCGGGGGGGCCAGTGAGCAGTTCTTC.

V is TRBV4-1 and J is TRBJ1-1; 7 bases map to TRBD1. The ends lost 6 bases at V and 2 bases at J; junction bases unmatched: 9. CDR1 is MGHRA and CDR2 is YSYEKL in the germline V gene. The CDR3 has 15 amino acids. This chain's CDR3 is CASSRPGQHNTEAFF. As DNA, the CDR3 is TGCGCCAGCAGTCGGCCGGGACAGCACAACACTGAAGCTTTCTTT.

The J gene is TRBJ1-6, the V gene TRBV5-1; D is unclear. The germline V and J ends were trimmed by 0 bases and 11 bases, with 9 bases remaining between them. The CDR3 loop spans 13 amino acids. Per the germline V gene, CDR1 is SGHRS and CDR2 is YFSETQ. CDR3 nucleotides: TGCGCCAGCAGCTTGGCTGGGGAGGCACCCCTCCACTTT. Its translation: CASSLAGEAPLHF.

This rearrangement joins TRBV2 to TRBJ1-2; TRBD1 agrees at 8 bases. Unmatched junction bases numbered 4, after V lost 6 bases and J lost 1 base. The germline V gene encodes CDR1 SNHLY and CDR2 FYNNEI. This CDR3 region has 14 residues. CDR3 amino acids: CASRTDRGNYGYTF. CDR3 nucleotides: TGTGCCAGCAGGACTGACAGGGGTAACTATGGCTACACCTTC.

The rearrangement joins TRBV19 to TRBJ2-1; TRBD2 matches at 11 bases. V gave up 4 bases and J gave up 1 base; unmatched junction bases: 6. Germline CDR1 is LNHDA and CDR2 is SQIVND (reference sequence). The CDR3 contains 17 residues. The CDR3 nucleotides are TGTGCCAGTAGTAGGGCTAGCGGGGGGAGTTCCTACAATGAGCAGTTCTTC. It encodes CASSRASGGSSYNEQFF. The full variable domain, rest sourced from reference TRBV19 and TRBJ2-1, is DGGITQSPKYLFRKEGQNVTLSCEQNLNHDAMYWYRQDPGQGLRLIYYSQIVNDFQKGDIAEGYSVSREKKESFPLTVTSAQKNPTAFYLCASSRASGGSSYNEQFFGPGTRLTVL.

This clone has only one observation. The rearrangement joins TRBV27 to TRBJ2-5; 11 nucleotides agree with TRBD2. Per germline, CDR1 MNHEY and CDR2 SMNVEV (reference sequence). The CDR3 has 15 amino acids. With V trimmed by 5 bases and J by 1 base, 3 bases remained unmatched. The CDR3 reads CASSPTSGGQETQYF. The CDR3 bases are TGTGCCAGCAGTCCAACTAGCGGGGGCCAAGAGACCCAGTACTTC.

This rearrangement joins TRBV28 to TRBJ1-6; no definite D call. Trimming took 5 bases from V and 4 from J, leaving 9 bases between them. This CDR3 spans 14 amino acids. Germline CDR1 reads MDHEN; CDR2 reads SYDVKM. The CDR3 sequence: CASSPPTYNSPLHF. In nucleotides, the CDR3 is TGTGCCAGCAGTCCCCCTACGTATAATTCACCCCTCCACTTT.

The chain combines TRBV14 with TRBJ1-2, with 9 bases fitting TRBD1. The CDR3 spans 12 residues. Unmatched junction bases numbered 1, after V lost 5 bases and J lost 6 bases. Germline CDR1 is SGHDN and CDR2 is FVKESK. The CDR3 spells CASSGTGNGYTF. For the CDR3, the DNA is TGTGCCAGCAGCGGGACAGGGAATGGCTACACCTTC.

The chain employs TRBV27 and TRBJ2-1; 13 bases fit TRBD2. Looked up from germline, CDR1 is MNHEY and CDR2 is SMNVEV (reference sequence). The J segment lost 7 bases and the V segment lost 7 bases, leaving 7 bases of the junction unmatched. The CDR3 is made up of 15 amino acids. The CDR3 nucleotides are TGTGCCAGCACCCAACTAGCGGGGGGGTTAAATGAGCAGTTCTTC. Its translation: CASTQLAGGLNEQFF.

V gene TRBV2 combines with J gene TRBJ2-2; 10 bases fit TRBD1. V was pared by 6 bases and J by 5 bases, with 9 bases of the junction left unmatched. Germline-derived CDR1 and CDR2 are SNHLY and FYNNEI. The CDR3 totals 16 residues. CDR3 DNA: TGTGCCAGCAGGATATGGACAGGGGGGGTAACCGGGGAGCTGTTTTTT. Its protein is CASRIWTGGVTGELFF.

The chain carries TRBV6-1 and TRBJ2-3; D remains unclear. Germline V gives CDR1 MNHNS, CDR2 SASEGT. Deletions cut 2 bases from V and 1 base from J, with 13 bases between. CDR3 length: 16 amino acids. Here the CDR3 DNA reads TGTGCCAGCAGTGAATTAGTGTCCGTGGGCACAGATACGCAGTATTTT. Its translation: CASSELVSVGTDTQYF.

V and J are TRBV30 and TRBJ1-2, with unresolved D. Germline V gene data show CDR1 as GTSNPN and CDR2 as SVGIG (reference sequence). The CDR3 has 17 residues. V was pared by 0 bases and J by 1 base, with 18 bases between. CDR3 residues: CAWSVRIGSAINYGYTF. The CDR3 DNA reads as TGTGCCTGGAGTGTACGGATCGGGTCAGCAATTAACTATGGCTACACCTTC.

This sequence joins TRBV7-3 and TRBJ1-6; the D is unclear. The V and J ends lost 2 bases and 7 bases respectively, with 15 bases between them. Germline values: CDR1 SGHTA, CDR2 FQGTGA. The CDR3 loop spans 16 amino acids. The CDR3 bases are TGTGCCAGCAGCTTACAGACTCCCGGAGGCAATTCACCCCTCCACTTT. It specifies CASSLQTPGGNSPLHF.

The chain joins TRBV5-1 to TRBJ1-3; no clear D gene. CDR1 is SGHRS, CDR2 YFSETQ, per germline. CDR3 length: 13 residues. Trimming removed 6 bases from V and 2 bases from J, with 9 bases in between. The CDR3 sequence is CASTQVPGNTIYF. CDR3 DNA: TGCGCCAGCACCCAGGTTCCTGGAAACACCATATATTTT.

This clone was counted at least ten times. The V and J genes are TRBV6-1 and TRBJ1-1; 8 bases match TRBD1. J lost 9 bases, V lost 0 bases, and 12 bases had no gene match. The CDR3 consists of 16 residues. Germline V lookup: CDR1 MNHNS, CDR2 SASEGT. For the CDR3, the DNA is TGTGCCAGCAGTGAAGCGGGTTGGACAGGGAAACAGAAAGCTTTCTTT. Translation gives CASSEAGWTGKQKAFF.

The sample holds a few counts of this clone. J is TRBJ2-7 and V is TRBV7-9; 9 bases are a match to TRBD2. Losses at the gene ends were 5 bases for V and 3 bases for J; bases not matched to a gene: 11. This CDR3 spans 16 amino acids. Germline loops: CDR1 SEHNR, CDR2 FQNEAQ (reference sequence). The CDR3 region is CASSPRASGADYEQYF. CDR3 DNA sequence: TGTGCCAGCAGCCCACGGGCTAGCGGGGCCGACTACGAGCAGTACTTC. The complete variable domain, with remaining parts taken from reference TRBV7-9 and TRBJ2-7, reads DTGVSQNPRHKITKRGQNVTFRCDPISEHNRLYWYRQTLGQGPEFLTYFQNEAQLEKSRLLSDRFSAERPKGSFSTLEIQRTEQGDSAMYLCASSPRASGADYEQYFGPGTRLTVT.

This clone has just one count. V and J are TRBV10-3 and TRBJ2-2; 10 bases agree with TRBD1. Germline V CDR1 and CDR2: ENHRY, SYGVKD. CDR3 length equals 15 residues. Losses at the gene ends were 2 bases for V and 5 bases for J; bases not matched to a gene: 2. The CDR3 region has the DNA TGTGCCATCAGTGAGGACAGGGGGCTTACCGGGGAGCTGTTTTTT. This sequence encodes CAISEDRGLTGELFF.

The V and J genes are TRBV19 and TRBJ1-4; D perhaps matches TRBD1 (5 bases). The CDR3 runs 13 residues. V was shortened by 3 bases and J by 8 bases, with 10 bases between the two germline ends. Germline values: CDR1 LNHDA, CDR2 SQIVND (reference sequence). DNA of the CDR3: TGTGCCAGTAGTATCCAGGGTGGGGAAAAACTGTTTTTT. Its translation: CASSIQGGEKLFF.

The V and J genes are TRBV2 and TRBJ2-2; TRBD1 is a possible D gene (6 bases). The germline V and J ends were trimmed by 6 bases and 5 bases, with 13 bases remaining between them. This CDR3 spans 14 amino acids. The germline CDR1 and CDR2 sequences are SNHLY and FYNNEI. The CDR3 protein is CASRTNRETGELFF. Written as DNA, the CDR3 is TGTGCCAGCAGAACAAACAGGGAGACCGGGGAGCTGTTTTTT.

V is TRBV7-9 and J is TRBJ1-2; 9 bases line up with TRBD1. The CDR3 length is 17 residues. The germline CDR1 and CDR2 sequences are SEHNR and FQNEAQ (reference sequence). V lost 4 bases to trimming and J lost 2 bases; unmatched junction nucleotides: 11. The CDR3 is CASSSGRGGQGNYGYTF. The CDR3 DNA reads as TGTGCCAGCAGCTCAGGCCGAGGAGGACAGGGGAACTATGGCTACACCTTC.

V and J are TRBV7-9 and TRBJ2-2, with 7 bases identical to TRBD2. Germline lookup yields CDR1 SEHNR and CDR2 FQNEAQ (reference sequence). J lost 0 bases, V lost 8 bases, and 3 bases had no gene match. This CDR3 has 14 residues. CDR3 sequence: CASRGEANTGELFF. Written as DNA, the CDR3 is TGTGCCAGCCGGGGGGAGGCGAACACCGGGGAGCTGTTTTTT. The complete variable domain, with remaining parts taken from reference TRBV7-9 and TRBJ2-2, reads DTGVSQNPRHKITKRGQNVTFRCDPISEHNRLYWYRQTLGQGPEFLTYFQNEAQLEKSRLLSDRFSAERPKGSFSTLEIQRTEQGDSAMYLCASRGEANTGELFFGEGSRLTVL.